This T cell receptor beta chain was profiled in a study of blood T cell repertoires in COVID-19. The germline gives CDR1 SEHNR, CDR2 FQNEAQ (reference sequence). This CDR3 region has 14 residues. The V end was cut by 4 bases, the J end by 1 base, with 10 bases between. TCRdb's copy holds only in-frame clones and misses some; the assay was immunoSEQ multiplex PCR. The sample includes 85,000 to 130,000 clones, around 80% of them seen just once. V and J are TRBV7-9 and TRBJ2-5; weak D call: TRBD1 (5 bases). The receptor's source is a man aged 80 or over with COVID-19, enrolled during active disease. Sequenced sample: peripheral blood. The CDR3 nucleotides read TGTGCCAGCAGCTACCGACAGTTCCAAGAGACCCAGTACTTC. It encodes CASSYRQFQETQYF. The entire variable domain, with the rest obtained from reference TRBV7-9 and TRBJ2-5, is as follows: DTGVSQNPRHKITKRGQNVTFRCDPISEHNRLYWYRQTLGQGPEFLTYFQNEAQLEKSRLLSDRFSAERPKGSFSTLEIQRTEQGDSAMYLCASSYRQFQETQYFGPGTRLLVL.